This TCR beta chain was retrieved from a study of blood T cell repertoires in COVID-19. Per the original data handling: For nucleated cells, counts were estimated from reference gene primer amplification. The table came from immunoSEQ multiplex PCR; TCRdb's copy has only in-frame clones and leaves some out. Clone size and the V and J calls come from that table; the DNA yielded D and trimming. The sample carries 250,000 to 300,000 clones, 70% to 90% recorded once. Germline values: CDR1 SGHNT, CDR2 YENEEA. This CDR3 is built from 14 residues. The V and J ends lost 5 bases and 3 bases, in that order; junction bases with no gene match: 3. In assigning cohorts, the study relied on participant-reported clinical history.

The genes are TRBV11-3 and TRBJ2-1; 8 positions agree with TRBD2. Sequencing input: PBMCs or T cells enriched from blood (not recorded which). This TCR derives from a woman aged 55-69 years in a cohort exposed to, infected with or recovered from COVID-19 (not recorded which). The CDR3 nucleotides read TGTGCCAGCAGCGGTAGCGGGATCTACAATGAGCAGTTCTTC. It codes for CASSGSGIYNEQFF.